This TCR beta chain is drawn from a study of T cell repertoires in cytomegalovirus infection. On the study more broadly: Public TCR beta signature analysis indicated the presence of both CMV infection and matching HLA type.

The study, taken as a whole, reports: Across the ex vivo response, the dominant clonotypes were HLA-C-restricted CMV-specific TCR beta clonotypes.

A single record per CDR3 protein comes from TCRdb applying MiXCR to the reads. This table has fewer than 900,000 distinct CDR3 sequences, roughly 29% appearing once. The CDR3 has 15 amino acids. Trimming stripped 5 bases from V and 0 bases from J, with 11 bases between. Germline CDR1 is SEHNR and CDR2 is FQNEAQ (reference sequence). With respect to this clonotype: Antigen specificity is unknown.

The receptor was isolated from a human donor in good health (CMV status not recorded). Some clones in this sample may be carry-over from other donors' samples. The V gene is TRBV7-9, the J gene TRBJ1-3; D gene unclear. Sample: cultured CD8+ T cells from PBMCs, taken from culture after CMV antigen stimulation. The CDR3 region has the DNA TGTGCCAGCAGCGATTGGGAAAGCTCTGGAAACACCATATATTTT. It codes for CASSDWESSGNTIYF.